A selection of T cell receptor beta chains follows, all from one sample in a study of blood T cells in healthy people across ages. MiXCR, applied by TCRdb to the 5' RACE reads, yields one record per CDR3 protein. This sample has hundreds of thousands of distinct CDR3 sequences, with around 25% found just once. These data also featured in a second study, about T cells of mothers and their children.

The sequencing input was blood. These TCRs come from a boy younger than 18 in good health. Both conserved end residues are part of each CDR3. The D gene is left open where the match is weak. Not all rows give a size; the values are once, few, many and, for expanded clones, a class.

abundance: .; j_gene: TRBJ2-7; d_gene: .; v_gene: TRBV28; CDR3aa: CASGITWGRPSPYEQYF; CDR3nt: TGTGCCAGCGGAATAACCTGGGGCAGGCCCAGCCCCTACGAGCAGTACTTC
abundance: many; j_gene: TRBJ1-2; d_gene: TRBD1; v_gene: TRBV7-2; CDR3aa: CASSSTGGSRHGYTF; CDR3nt: TGTGCCAGCAGCTCAACAGGGGGGAGCCGCCATGGCTACACCTTC
abundance: few; j_gene: TRBJ2-2; d_gene: .; v_gene: TRBV9; CDR3aa: CASSANGDPYSYTGELFF; CDR3nt: TGTGCCAGCAGCGCGAACGGAGACCCTTACTCCTACACCGGGGAGCTGTTTTTT
abundance: .; j_gene: TRBJ2-2; d_gene: .; v_gene: TRBV7-3; CDR3aa: CASRPGGGRNTGELFF; CDR3nt: TGTGCCAGCAGACCGGGGGGCGGGAGAAACACCGGGGAGCTGTTTTTT
abundance: .; j_gene: TRBJ2-3; d_gene: .; v_gene: TRBV11-2; CDR3aa: CASSSPQNTQYF; CDR3nt: TGTGCCAGCAGCTCACCCCAGAATACGCAGTATTTT
abundance: few; j_gene: TRBJ1-2; d_gene: .; v_gene: TRBV29-1; CDR3aa: CSVSGKGDGYTF; CDR3nt: TGCAGCGTCTCAGGGAAAGGCGATGGCTACACCTTC
abundance: .; j_gene: TRBJ2-7; d_gene: .; v_gene: TRBV14; CDR3aa: CASSQDLRAWEQYF; CDR3nt: TGTGCCAGCAGCCAAGATCTCAGGGCGTGGGAGCAGTACTTC
abundance: .; j_gene: TRBJ2-3; d_gene: .; v_gene: TRBV7-2; CDR3aa: CASSPYREAGDTQYF; CDR3nt: TGTGCCAGCAGCCCTTATAGGGAGGCTGGGGATACGCAGTATTTT
abundance: .; j_gene: TRBJ2-4; d_gene: .; v_gene: TRBV29-1; CDR3aa: CSVGGGSGAKNIQYF; CDR3nt: TGCAGCGTCGGGGGTGGCAGCGGCGCCAAAAACATTCAGTACTTC
abundance: .; j_gene: TRBJ2-1; d_gene: TRBD2; v_gene: TRBV24-1; CDR3aa: CATQAGGLEQFF; CDR3nt: TGTGCCACCCAGGCGGGAGGGCTTGAGCAGTTCTTC
abundance: few; j_gene: TRBJ2-5; d_gene: TRBD2; v_gene: TRBV2; CDR3aa: CASSDTWTSGGNLGTQYF; CDR3nt: TGTGCCAGCAGTGATACGTGGACTAGCGGGGGAAACCTCGGGACCCAGTACTTC
abundance: .; j_gene: TRBJ1-3; d_gene: TRBD1; v_gene: TRBV7-8; CDR3aa: CASSPEGQPTSGNTIYF; CDR3nt: TGTGCCAGCAGCCCAGAGGGACAGCCGACCTCTGGAAACACCATATATTTT
abundance: .; j_gene: TRBJ2-2; d_gene: TRBD2; v_gene: TRBV20-1; CDR3aa: CSARDGERGETGELFF; CDR3nt: TGCAGTGCTAGAGATGGGGAGCGGGGGGAAACCGGGGAGCTGTTTTTT
abundance: .; j_gene: TRBJ1-1; d_gene: .; v_gene: TRBV29-1; CDR3aa: CSVVPLADTEAFF; CDR3nt: TGCAGCGTTGTCCCCTTGGCGGACACTGAAGCTTTCTTT
abundance: .; j_gene: TRBJ1-2; d_gene: .; v_gene: TRBV6-5; CDR3aa: CASSTGNPLDGYTF; CDR3nt: TGTGCCAGCAGTACAGGGAACCCATTAGATGGCTACACCTTC
abundance: .; j_gene: TRBJ1-4; d_gene: .; v_gene: TRBV29-1; CDR3aa: CSVAPQTNEKLFF; CDR3nt: TGCAGCGTTGCCCCGCAGACAAATGAAAAACTGTTTTTT
abundance: .; j_gene: TRBJ2-7; d_gene: .; v_gene: TRBV29-1; CDR3aa: CSVASVISYEQYF; CDR3nt: TGCAGCGTTGCATCTGTGATCTCCTACGAGCAGTACTTC
abundance: once; j_gene: TRBJ2-2; d_gene: .; v_gene: TRBV5-4; CDR3aa: CASSRSGGESGELFF; CDR3nt: TGTGCCAGCAGCAGAAGCGGAGGGGAGAGCGGGGAGCTGTTTTTT
abundance: .; j_gene: TRBJ2-5; d_gene: .; v_gene: TRBV20-1; CDR3aa: CSAGHTGQETQYF; CDR3nt: TGCAGTGCCGGCCACACGGGACAAGAGACCCAGTACTTC
abundance: once; j_gene: TRBJ2-7; d_gene: .; v_gene: TRBV7-2; CDR3aa: CASSLGRVGEQYF; CDR3nt: TGTGCCAGCAGCTTAGGGAGGGTCGGCGAGCAGTACTTC
abundance: few; j_gene: TRBJ1-5; d_gene: .; v_gene: TRBV29-1; CDR3aa: CSVTQDNNQPQHF; CDR3nt: TGCAGCGTTACCCAGGACAACAATCAGCCCCAGCATTTT
abundance: few; j_gene: TRBJ2-4; d_gene: .; v_gene: TRBV6-5; CDR3aa: CASSPDYNIQYF; CDR3nt: TGTGCCAGCAGCCCAGATTACAACATTCAGTACTTC
abundance: few; j_gene: TRBJ1-6; d_gene: .; v_gene: TRBV6-5; CDR3aa: CASTFSGGDNSPLHF; CDR3nt: TGTGCCAGCACCTTTTCCGGGGGAGATAATTCACCCCTCCACTTT
abundance: few; j_gene: TRBJ2-1; d_gene: TRBD2; v_gene: TRBV6-2/TRBV6-3; CDR3aa: CASKASGPFHYNEQFF; CDR3nt: TGTGCCAGCAAGGCTAGCGGCCCCTTCCACTACAATGAGCAGTTCTTC
abundance: .; j_gene: TRBJ2-2; d_gene: .; v_gene: TRBV27; CDR3aa: CASSLSIVGELFF; CDR3nt: TGTGCCAGCAGTTTAAGCATCGTCGGGGAGCTGTTTTTT
abundance: .; j_gene: TRBJ2-7; d_gene: TRBD2; v_gene: TRBV3-1; CDR3aa: CASSQPLRRGTSYEQYF; CDR3nt: TGTGCCAGCAGCCAACCCCTAAGGCGGGGGACCTCCTACGAGCAGTACTTC
abundance: .; j_gene: TRBJ2-7; d_gene: .; v_gene: TRBV7-6; CDR3aa: CASSLARSNRAESYEQYF; CDR3nt: TGTGCCAGCAGCTTAGCGAGATCGAACAGGGCTGAATCCTACGAGCAGTACTTC
abundance: .; j_gene: TRBJ2-7; d_gene: .; v_gene: TRBV4-2; CDR3aa: CASSQGKSEQYF; CDR3nt: TGTGCCAGCAGCCAGGGTAAGAGCGAGCAGTACTTC
abundance: .; j_gene: TRBJ2-1; d_gene: .; v_gene: TRBV6-5; CDR3aa: CASRRGESSYNEQFF; CDR3nt: TGTGCCAGCAGGCGCGGGGAGAGCTCCTACAATGAGCAGTTCTTC
abundance: .; j_gene: TRBJ2-3; d_gene: TRBD2; v_gene: TRBV6-5; CDR3aa: CASSYVWVAGDTDTQYF; CDR3nt: TGTGCCAGCAGTTACGTCTGGGTAGCGGGGGACACAGATACGCAGTATTTT
abundance: few; j_gene: TRBJ2-1; d_gene: TRBD1; v_gene: TRBV20-1; CDR3aa: CSARDPTGVVF; CDR3nt: TGCAGTGCTAGAGATCCCACAGGGGTGGTCTTC
abundance: .; j_gene: TRBJ2-3; d_gene: .; v_gene: TRBV20-1; CDR3aa: CSARSVSDGTQYF; CDR3nt: TGCAGTGCTAGGTCCGTCTCAGACGGGACGCAGTATTTT
abundance: few; j_gene: TRBJ2-5; d_gene: TRBD1; v_gene: TRBV12-3/TRBV12-4; CDR3aa: CASSGLRGRLYF; CDR3nt: TGTGCCAGCAGTGGCTTGAGGGGGCGTCTGTACTTC
abundance: .; j_gene: TRBJ2-3; d_gene: .; v_gene: TRBV4-2; CDR3aa: CASLPDGDPTDTQYF; CDR3nt: TGTGCCAGCCTCCCGGATGGGGATCCCACAGATACGCAGTATTTT
abundance: .; j_gene: TRBJ2-7; d_gene: .; v_gene: TRBV12-5; CDR3aa: CASGFGGEGRYEQYF; CDR3nt: TGTGCTAGTGGTTTCGGCGGGGAAGGGAGATACGAGCAGTACTTC
abundance: few; j_gene: TRBJ2-7; d_gene: .; v_gene: TRBV15; CDR3aa: CATSRDEGKYEQYF; CDR3nt: TGTGCCACCAGCAGGGATGAGGGGAAGTACGAGCAGTACTTC
abundance: .; j_gene: TRBJ1-1; d_gene: .; v_gene: TRBV5-1; CDR3aa: CASSLVAGPRMNTEAFF; CDR3nt: TGCGCCAGCAGCTTGGTAGCAGGGCCGAGGATGAACACTGAAGCTTTCTTT